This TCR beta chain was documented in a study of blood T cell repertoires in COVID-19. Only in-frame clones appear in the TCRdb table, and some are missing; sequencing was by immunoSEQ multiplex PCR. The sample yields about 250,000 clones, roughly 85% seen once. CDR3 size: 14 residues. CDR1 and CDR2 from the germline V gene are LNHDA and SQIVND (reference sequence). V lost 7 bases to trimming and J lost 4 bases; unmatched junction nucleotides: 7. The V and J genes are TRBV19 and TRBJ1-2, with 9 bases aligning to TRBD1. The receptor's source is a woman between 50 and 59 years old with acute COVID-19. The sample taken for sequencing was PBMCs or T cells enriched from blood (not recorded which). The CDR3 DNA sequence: TGTGCCAGTAACCCACAGGGGGCGAGCTATGGCTACACCTTC. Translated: CASNPQGASYGYTF.